The rows below give T cell receptor beta chains drawn from one sample of a study of blood T cell repertoires in COVID-19. Measured with immunoSEQ multiplex PCR; TCRdb has only the in-frame clones, and not every one. The table records approximately 150,000 clones, about nine tenths of them present only once. The sample consisted of peripheral blood. These receptors were taken from a human donor with COVID-19, enrolled during active disease. The donor label of this sample is uncertain. CDR3s include the opening cysteine and the closing phenylalanine or tryptophan. A D gene is named only where the DNA matches it firmly. A clone size is listed for some rows: how often the clone was seen (once, few, many), or a class if it is expanded.

abundance: -
j_gene: TRBJ2-7
v_gene: TRBV4-1
d_gene: TRBD2
CDR3nt: TGCGCCAGCAGCCAAGATGGAGCGGGGGGGTCCTACGAGCAGTACTTC
CDR3aa: CASSQDGAGGSYEQYF

abundance: -
j_gene: TRBJ1-1
v_gene: TRBV5-1
d_gene: -
CDR3nt: TGCGCCAGCAGCTCGCTCGCGGGCCGGGGGGCTACTGAAGCTTTCTTT
CDR3aa: CASSSLAGRGATEAFF

abundance: -
j_gene: TRBJ2-3
v_gene: TRBV11-3
d_gene: -
CDR3nt: TGTGCCAGCAGCGTCAGAGATACGCAGTATTTT
CDR3aa: CASSVRDTQYF

abundance: -
j_gene: TRBJ1-1
v_gene: TRBV6-6
d_gene: TRBD1
CDR3nt: TGTGCCAGCAGCCGATCCGGGACAGGGCCCCGCATGAACACTGAAGCTTTCTTT
CDR3aa: CASSRSGTGPRMNTEAFF

abundance: -
j_gene: TRBJ2-4
v_gene: TRBV12-3/TRBV12-4
d_gene: -
CDR3nt: TGTGCCAGCAGTCGGGACAACAAAAACATTCAGTACTTC
CDR3aa: CASSRDNKNIQYF

abundance: -
j_gene: TRBJ2-7
v_gene: TRBV19
d_gene: -
CDR3nt: TGTGCCAGTAGTATAGATACACAGGGCCCCTACGAGCAGTACTTC
CDR3aa: CASSIDTQGPYEQYF

abundance: few
j_gene: TRBJ1-2
v_gene: TRBV6-5
d_gene: -
CDR3nt: TGTGCCAGCAGCCCCGGGACAAAGTATGGCTACACCTTC
CDR3aa: CASSPGTKYGYTF

abundance: -
j_gene: TRBJ1-1
v_gene: TRBV11-3
d_gene: -
CDR3nt: TGTGCCAGCAGCCCGAGTTGGGGGGGCGCGGGAACTGAAGCTTTCTTT
CDR3aa: CASSPSWGGAGTEAFF

abundance: few
j_gene: TRBJ1-2
v_gene: TRBV2
d_gene: -
CDR3nt: TGTGCCAGCAGTGCCCGGAACTATGGCTACACCTTC
CDR3aa: CASSARNYGYTF

abundance: -
j_gene: TRBJ1-1
v_gene: TRBV30
d_gene: -
CDR3nt: TGTGCCTTACCCTCCGGGGAGAACACTGAAGCTTTCTTT
CDR3aa: CALPSGENTEAFF